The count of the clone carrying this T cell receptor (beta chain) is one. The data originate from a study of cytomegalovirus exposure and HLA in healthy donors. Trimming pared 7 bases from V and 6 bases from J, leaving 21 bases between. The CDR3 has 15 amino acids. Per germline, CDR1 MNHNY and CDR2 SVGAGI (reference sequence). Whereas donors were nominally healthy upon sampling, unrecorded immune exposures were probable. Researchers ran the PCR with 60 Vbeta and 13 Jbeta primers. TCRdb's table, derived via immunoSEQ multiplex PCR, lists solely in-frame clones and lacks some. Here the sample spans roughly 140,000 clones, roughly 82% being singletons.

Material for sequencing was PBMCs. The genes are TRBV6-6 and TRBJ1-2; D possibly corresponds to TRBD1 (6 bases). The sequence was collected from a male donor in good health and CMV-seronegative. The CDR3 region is CASTEIPGTINGYTF. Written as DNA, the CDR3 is TGTGCCAGCACCGAAATCCCCGGGACAATCAATGGCTACACCTTC.